This T cell receptor beta chain was profiled in a study of CD4 T cells in relation to SARS-CoV-2 and coronaviruses. Study-level information: Patient ages ranged from about 20 to 72, median 38.

Trimming stripped 6 bases from V and 3 bases from J, with 11 bases between. Germline CDR1 reads KGHSH; CDR2 reads LQKENI. The CDR3 has 14 residues. Study conclusions and caveats: Samples before the pandemic and after infection were not matched within any donor.

Details on this clone: Its antigen is not identified.

Clones were read by immunoSEQ multiplex PCR, and TCRdb kept only the in-frame ones, dropping some. The table lists 43,000 or so clones, about 80% of them singletons. This clonotype was obtained from an adult with COVID-19. The chain couples TRBV18 to TRBJ2-2; D is perhaps TRBD1 (5 bases). The specimen was naive CD4+ T cells from PBMCs, cultured in vitro. As to subset: naive CD4+ T cells isolated by negative enrichment. The CDR3 loop is CASSPLGHTGELFF. CDR3 sequence (DNA): TGTGCCAGCTCCCCCTTGGGGCACACCGGGGAGCTGTTTTTT.